A selection of T cell receptor beta chains follows, all from one sample in a study of cytomegalovirus exposure and HLA in healthy donors. Some clones are missing from TCRdb's copy, which holds only in-frame ones; the method was immunoSEQ multiplex PCR. This table has approximately 130,000 clones, around 83% appearing once. Sample: PBMCs. All receptors come from a woman in her 30s in good health and CMV-seropositive. CDR3s include the opening cysteine and the closing phenylalanine or tryptophan. Each record gives: clone size, V gene, J gene, D gene, CDR3 protein, CDR3 DNA. A D gene is named only where the DNA matches it firmly. Clone sizes are given selectively: once, few, many, or a class where the clone is expanded.

abundance: -
v_gene: TRBV5-6
j_gene: TRBJ2-5
d_gene: TRBD2
CDR3aa: CASSLESSGGRKYF
CDR3nt: TGTGCCAGCAGCTTGGAGAGTAGCGGGGGGCGCAAGTACTTC

abundance: -
v_gene: TRBV5-8
j_gene: TRBJ2-3
d_gene: TRBD2
CDR3aa: CASSLAGTSGIHTQYF
CDR3nt: TGTGCCAGCAGCTTGGCCGGGACTAGCGGGATTCATACGCAGTATTTT

abundance: once
v_gene: TRBV13
j_gene: TRBJ2-2
d_gene: -
CDR3aa: CASSLVGRQTGELFF
CDR3nt: TGTGCCAGCAGCTTAGTAGGCAGGCAGACCGGGGAGCTGTTTTTT

abundance: -
v_gene: TRBV6-6
j_gene: TRBJ1-5
d_gene: -
CDR3aa: CASSYGGYSNQPQHF
CDR3nt: TGTGCCAGCAGTTACGGAGGTTATAGCAATCAGCCCCAGCATTTT

abundance: -
v_gene: TRBV2
j_gene: TRBJ1-2
d_gene: TRBD1
CDR3aa: CASRKTGLGGYTF
CDR3nt: TGTGCCAGCAGGAAGACAGGGTTAGGTGGCTACACCTTC

abundance: -
v_gene: TRBV10-3
j_gene: TRBJ1-4
d_gene: TRBD1
CDR3aa: CAISESTGVGEKLFF
CDR3nt: TGTGCCATCAGTGAGTCCACAGGGGTGGGAGAAAAACTGTTTTTT

abundance: -
v_gene: TRBV5-1
j_gene: TRBJ1-1
d_gene: -
CDR3aa: CASSFDRQNTEAFF
CDR3nt: TGCGCCAGCAGCTTCGACAGGCAGAACACTGAAGCTTTCTTT

abundance: -
v_gene: TRBV6-5
j_gene: TRBJ1-1
d_gene: -
CDR3aa: CASSYLGGNTEAFF
CDR3nt: TGTGCCAGCAGTTATTTGGGGGGGAACACTGAAGCTTTCTTT

abundance: -
v_gene: TRBV2
j_gene: TRBJ1-6
d_gene: -
CDR3aa: CASGGRAGDSPLHF
CDR3nt: TGTGCCAGCGGAGGTAGGGCCGGCGATTCACCCCTCCACTTT

abundance: once
v_gene: TRBV5-6
j_gene: TRBJ1-5
d_gene: -
CDR3aa: CASSSRHQGLSGNQPQHF
CDR3nt: TGTGCCAGCAGCTCTCGACATCAGGGACTTTCCGGCAATCAGCCCCAGCATTTT

abundance: -
v_gene: TRBV18
j_gene: TRBJ2-7
d_gene: -
CDR3aa: CASSPRTETEQYF
CDR3nt: TGTGCCAGCTCACCAAGGACTGAAACCGAGCAGTACTTC

abundance: few
v_gene: TRBV5-6
j_gene: TRBJ1-1
d_gene: -
CDR3aa: CASSYLASFDRGGDTEAFF
CDR3nt: TGTGCCAGCAGTTACCTCGCCTCTTTCGACCGAGGAGGGGACACTGAAGCTTTCTTT

abundance: -
v_gene: TRBV2
j_gene: TRBJ1-4
d_gene: -
CDR3aa: CASSDLAAGRREKLFF
CDR3nt: TGTGCCAGCAGTGACCTCGCAGCCGGCCGGAGGGAAAAACTGTTTTTT

abundance: once
v_gene: TRBV28
j_gene: TRBJ2-7
d_gene: TRBD1
CDR3aa: CASSPTGNYEQYF
CDR3nt: TGTGCCAGCAGTCCGACAGGGAACTACGAGCAGTACTTC

abundance: -
v_gene: TRBV4-1
j_gene: TRBJ1-6
d_gene: TRBD1
CDR3aa: CASTPREQGALDSPLHF
CDR3nt: TGCGCCAGCACCCCAAGGGAGCAGGGGGCTTTGGATTCACCCCTCCACTTT

abundance: -
v_gene: TRBV15
j_gene: TRBJ2-3
d_gene: -
CDR3aa: CATSGRGATDTQYF
CDR3nt: TGTGCCACCAGCGGGAGGGGGGCCACAGATACGCAGTATTTT

abundance: -
v_gene: TRBV18
j_gene: TRBJ2-3
d_gene: -
CDR3aa: CASSPLDADTQYF
CDR3nt: TGTGCCAGCTCACCACTTGATGCGGATACGCAGTATTTT

abundance: -
v_gene: TRBV19
j_gene: TRBJ1-1
d_gene: TRBD1
CDR3aa: CASSSGQGAPNTEAFF
CDR3nt: TGTGCCAGTAGCTCGGGACAGGGGGCGCCGAACACTGAAGCTTTCTTT

abundance: few
v_gene: TRBV29-1
j_gene: TRBJ2-7
d_gene: -
CDR3aa: CSGLGQSYEQYF
CDR3nt: TGCAGCGGGCTGGGGCAGTCCTACGAGCAGTACTTC

abundance: -
v_gene: TRBV29-1
j_gene: TRBJ1-1
d_gene: -
CDR3aa: CSVEGYNTEAFF
CDR3nt: TGCAGCGTTGAAGGCTACAACACTGAAGCTTTCTTT

abundance: -
v_gene: TRBV4-2
j_gene: TRBJ1-2
d_gene: -
CDR3aa: CASTPGQNGDGYTF
CDR3nt: TGTGCCAGCACACCGGGACAAAATGGGGACGGCTACACCTTC

abundance: few
v_gene: TRBV30
j_gene: TRBJ2-7
d_gene: -
CDR3aa: CAWSNRDTNEQYF
CDR3nt: TGTGCCTGGAGTAACAGGGACACCAACGAGCAGTACTTC

abundance: -
v_gene: TRBV7-8
j_gene: TRBJ1-5
d_gene: -
CDR3aa: CASSSDGGHSNQPQHF
CDR3nt: TGTGCCAGCAGCTCCGACGGGGGGCATAGCAATCAGCCCCAGCATTTT

abundance: -
v_gene: TRBV25-1
j_gene: TRBJ1-1
d_gene: -
CDR3aa: CASSEFLGGGQEAFF
CDR3nt: TGTGCCAGCAGTGAATTTCTGGGAGGGGGGCAAGAAGCTTTCTTT

abundance: -
v_gene: TRBV10-3
j_gene: TRBJ2-5
d_gene: TRBD1
CDR3aa: CAISPGTGGVLEDF
CDR3nt: TGTGCCATCAGTCCCGGGACAGGGGGTGTCCTGGAAGACTTC

abundance: -
v_gene: TRBV7-3
j_gene: TRBJ2-3
d_gene: -
CDR3aa: CASSSQGSASDTQYF
CDR3nt: TGTGCCAGCAGCTCCCAGGGATCTGCTAGTGATACGCAGTATTTT

abundance: -
v_gene: TRBV19
j_gene: TRBJ2-7
d_gene: -
CDR3aa: CASSPQWLEQYF
CDR3nt: TGTGCCAGTAGCCCTCAGTGGCTCGAGCAGTACTTC

abundance: few
v_gene: TRBV6-1
j_gene: TRBJ1-5
d_gene: TRBD1
CDR3aa: CASRGTGESQPQHF
CDR3nt: TGTGCCAGCAGAGGGACAGGGGAGAGTCAGCCCCAGCATTTT

abundance: -
v_gene: TRBV28
j_gene: TRBJ1-5
d_gene: TRBD1
CDR3aa: CASSLRGQGGDQPQHF
CDR3nt: TGTGCCAGCAGTTTAAGGGGACAGGGGGGGGACCAGCCCCAGCATTTT

abundance: -
v_gene: TRBV5-4
j_gene: TRBJ2-3
d_gene: -
CDR3aa: CASSRKEGAQDTQYF
CDR3nt: TGTGCCAGCAGCCGGAAGGAGGGGGCGCAAGATACGCAGTATTTT

abundance: -
v_gene: TRBV19
j_gene: TRBJ1-2
d_gene: -
CDR3aa: CASSIPTVYGYTF
CDR3nt: TGTGCCAGTAGTATACCGACAGTATATGGCTACACCTTC

abundance: -
v_gene: TRBV5-1
j_gene: TRBJ1-3
d_gene: TRBD1
CDR3aa: CASSRSGQDSGNTIYF
CDR3nt: TGCGCCAGCAGCCGATCTGGACAGGACTCTGGAAACACCATATATTTT

abundance: -
v_gene: TRBV30
j_gene: TRBJ2-5
d_gene: TRBD2
CDR3aa: CAWTREVAGAQETQYF
CDR3nt: TGTGCCTGGACGAGGGAAGTAGCGGGGGCCCAAGAGACCCAGTACTTC

abundance: -
v_gene: TRBV28
j_gene: TRBJ1-2
d_gene: -
CDR3aa: CASSLGRDYGYTF
CDR3nt: TGTGCCAGCAGTTTAGGGCGGGACTATGGCTACACCTTC

abundance: -
v_gene: TRBV10-3
j_gene: TRBJ2-7
d_gene: -
CDR3aa: CAISAGERYEQYF
CDR3nt: TGTGCCATCAGTGCGGGAGAACGTTACGAGCAGTACTTC

abundance: -
v_gene: TRBV6-6
j_gene: TRBJ2-7
d_gene: TRBD1
CDR3aa: CASRPAQGASYEQYF
CDR3nt: TGTGCCAGCAGACCCGCACAGGGGGCGTCCTACGAGCAGTACTTC

abundance: -
v_gene: TRBV5-1
j_gene: TRBJ2-3
d_gene: TRBD2
CDR3aa: CASSLGLAALTDTQYF
CDR3nt: TGCGCCAGCAGCTTGGGCCTAGCGGCCCTCACAGATACGCAGTATTTT

abundance: -
v_gene: TRBV5-4
j_gene: TRBJ1-2
d_gene: -
CDR3aa: CASSWAVGSYGYTF
CDR3nt: TGTGCCAGCAGCTGGGCCGTGGGCAGCTATGGCTACACCTTC

abundance: -
v_gene: TRBV19
j_gene: TRBJ2-1
d_gene: TRBD2
CDR3aa: CASSIGRGRSSYNEQFF
CDR3nt: TGTGCCAGTAGTATTGGGCGCGGGAGGAGCTCCTACAATGAGCAGTTCTTC

abundance: -
v_gene: TRBV19
j_gene: TRBJ2-2
d_gene: TRBD1
CDR3aa: CASSIMGTGVAGELFF
CDR3nt: TGTGCCAGTAGTATAATGGGGACAGGGGTTGCCGGGGAGCTGTTTTTT